This TCR beta chain was captured in a study of blood T cell repertoires in COVID-19. As for the study in general: Acute and convalescent COVID-19 samples came from the United States, Italy and Spain. Sample material is recorded as cDNA or gDNA derived from T cells, B-cell-depleted T cells, or PBMCs.

This clone was counted a few times. In the authors' workflow: Estimation of nucleated cell counts was performed using reference gene primer amplification. Repertoires were generated with immunoSEQ multiplex PCR, while TCRdb's copy carries only in-frame clones and drops some. V and J calls plus clone size are reproduced from that table; the DNA served to infer D and trimming. Counted here are roughly 33,000 clones, 85% to 95% occurring once; the ten biggest clones make up 4% to 6.5%. The CDR3 extends over 15 amino acids. V was clipped by 5 bases and J by 1 base; unmatched bases: 4. CDR1 and CDR2 from the germline V gene are SGHAT and FQNNGV.

This receptor was taken from a human donor in a cohort sampled during active COVID-19. The gene calls are TRBV11-2 and TRBJ1-2, with TRBD1 identical over 10 bases. Sequencing was performed on peripheral blood. CDR3 DNA: TGTGCCAGCAGCACAGGACAGGGGGATAACTATGGCTACACCTTC. Translation gives CASSTGQGDNYGYTF.